The next 4 T cell receptor beta chains were all read from a single sample in a study of T cell clones after liver transplantation. Clones were read by immunoSEQ multiplex PCR, and TCRdb kept only the in-frame ones, dropping some. There are 68,000 or so clones in the sample; roughly 80% occur only once, and 0.45% to 0.65% lies in the top ten. Sequenced here: CD4+ T cells from blood, sampled before liver transplant. These receptors originate from a human donor who received a liver transplant.

This clone was seen just once. This chain uses TRBV5-1 with TRBJ2-1; D gene unclear. Deletions cut 6 bases from V and 6 bases from J, with 10 bases between. The CDR3 runs to 12 residues. Germline V lookup: CDR1 SGHRS, CDR2 YFSETQ. CDR3 amino acids: CASNVIPNEQFF. CDR3 sequence (DNA): TGCGCCAGCAATGTGATCCCCAATGAGCAGTTCTTC.

This clone occurred once. The genes are TRBV29-1 and TRBJ2-3; no clear D gene. The CDR3 sequence is 12 residues long. V gave up 6 bases and J gave up 6 bases, with 13 bases separating them. Looked up from germline, CDR1 is SQVTM and CDR2 is ANQGSEA. CDR3 loop: CSVSQALDTQYF. The CDR3, as DNA: TGCAGCGTCTCCCAGGCTCTCGATACGCAGTATTTT.

The rearrangement uses TRBV11-2 and TRBJ1-5; 8 bases fit TRBD1. The J segment lost 6 bases and the V segment lost 1 base, leaving 5 bases of the junction unmatched. Germline CDR1 is SGHAT and CDR2 is FQNNGV. The CDR3 is made up of 15 amino acids. In DNA, the CDR3 is TGTGCCAGCAGCTTAGGGCAGGGGGCGAGTCAGCCCCAGCATTTT. Amino acids: CASSLGQGASQPQHF. Full variable domain (rest looked up from reference TRBV11-2 and TRBJ1-5): EAGVAQSPRYKIIEKRQSVAFWCNPISGHATLYWYQQILGQGPKLLIQFQNNGVVDDSQLPKDRFSAERLKGVDSTLKIQPAKLEDSAVYLCASSLGQGASQPQHFGDGTRLSIL.

The V gene is TRBV5-4, the J gene TRBJ2-1; D assignment may be TRBD1 or TRBD2 (5 bases each). The CDR3 totals 12 residues. V was cut by 4 bases and J by 11 bases, with 13 bases left in between. Germline V lookup: CDR1 SGHNT, CDR2 YYREEE (reference sequence). The CDR3 sequence: CASSPGTRQQFF. CDR3 sequence (DNA): TGTGCCAGCAGCCCCGGGACCCGGCAGCAGTTCTTC.